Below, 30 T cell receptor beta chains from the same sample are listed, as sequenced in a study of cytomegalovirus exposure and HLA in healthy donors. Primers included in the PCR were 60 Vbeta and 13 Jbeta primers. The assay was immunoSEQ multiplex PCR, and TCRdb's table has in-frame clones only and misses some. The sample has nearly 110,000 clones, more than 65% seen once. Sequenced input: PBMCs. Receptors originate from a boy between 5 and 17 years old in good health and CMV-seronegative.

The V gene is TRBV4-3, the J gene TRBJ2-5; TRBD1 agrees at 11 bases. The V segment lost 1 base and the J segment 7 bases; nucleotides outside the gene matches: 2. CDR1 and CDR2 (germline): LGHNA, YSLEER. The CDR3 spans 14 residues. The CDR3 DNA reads TGCGCCAGCAGCCAAGGGACAGGGGGCATGACCCAGTACTTC. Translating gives CASSQGTGGMTQYF.

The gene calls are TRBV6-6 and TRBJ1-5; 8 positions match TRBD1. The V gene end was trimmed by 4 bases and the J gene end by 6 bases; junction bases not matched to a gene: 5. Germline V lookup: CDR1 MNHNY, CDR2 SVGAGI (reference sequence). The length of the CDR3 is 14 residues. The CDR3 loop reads CASSSDRGGQPQHF. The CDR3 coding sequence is TGTGCCAGCAGTTCCGACAGGGGAGGTCAGCCCCAGCATTTT.

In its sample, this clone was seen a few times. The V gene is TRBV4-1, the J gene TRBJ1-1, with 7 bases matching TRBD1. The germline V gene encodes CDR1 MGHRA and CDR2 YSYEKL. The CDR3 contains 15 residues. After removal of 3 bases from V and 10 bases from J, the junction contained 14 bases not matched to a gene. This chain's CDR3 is CASSHGPGTDLGAFF. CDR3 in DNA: TGCGCCAGCAGCCACGGTCCCGGGACAGACCTCGGAGCTTTCTTT.

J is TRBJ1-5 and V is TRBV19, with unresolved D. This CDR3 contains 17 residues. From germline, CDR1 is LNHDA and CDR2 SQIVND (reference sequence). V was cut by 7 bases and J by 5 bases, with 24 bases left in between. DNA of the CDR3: TGTGCCAGTATGCGCGCTCCCAGGAGAGGGATTTATCAGCCCCAGCATTTT. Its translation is CASMRAPRRGIYQPQHF.

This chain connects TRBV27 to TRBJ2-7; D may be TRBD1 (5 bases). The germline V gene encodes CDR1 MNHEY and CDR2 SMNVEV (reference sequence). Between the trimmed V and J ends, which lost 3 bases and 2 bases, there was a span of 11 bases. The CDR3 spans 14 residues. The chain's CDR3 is CASSFVGATYEQYF. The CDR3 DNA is TGTGCCAGCAGTTTCGTAGGGGCAACCTACGAGCAGTACTTC.

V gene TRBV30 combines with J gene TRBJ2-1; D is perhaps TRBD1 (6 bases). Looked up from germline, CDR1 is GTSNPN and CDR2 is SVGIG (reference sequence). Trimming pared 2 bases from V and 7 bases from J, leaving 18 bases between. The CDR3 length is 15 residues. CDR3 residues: CAWSRGQTFGNEQFF. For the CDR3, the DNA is TGTGCCTGGAGTCGGGGACAAACCTTTGGGAATGAGCAGTTCTTC.

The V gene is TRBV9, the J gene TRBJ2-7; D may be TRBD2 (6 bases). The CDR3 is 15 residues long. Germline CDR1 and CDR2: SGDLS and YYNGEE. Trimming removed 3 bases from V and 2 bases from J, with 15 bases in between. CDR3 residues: CASSEAGTSTYEQYF. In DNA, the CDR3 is TGTGCCAGCAGCGAAGCCGGGACTTCAACCTACGAGCAGTACTTC.

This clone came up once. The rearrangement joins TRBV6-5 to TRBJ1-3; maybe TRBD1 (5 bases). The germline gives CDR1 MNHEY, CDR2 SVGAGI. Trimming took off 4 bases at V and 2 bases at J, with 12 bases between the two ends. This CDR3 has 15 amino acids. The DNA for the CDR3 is TGTGCCAGCAGTTGGCAGGGCAATCCTGGAAACACCATATATTTT. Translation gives CASSWQGNPGNTIYF.

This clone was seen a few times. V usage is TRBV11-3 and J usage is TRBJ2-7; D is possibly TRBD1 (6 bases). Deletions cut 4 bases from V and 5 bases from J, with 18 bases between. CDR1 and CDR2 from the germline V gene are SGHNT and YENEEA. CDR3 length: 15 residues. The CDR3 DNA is TGTGCCAGCAGCTCTCAGGGGTCACTTCTAAACGAGCAGTACTTC. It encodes CASSSQGSLLNEQYF.

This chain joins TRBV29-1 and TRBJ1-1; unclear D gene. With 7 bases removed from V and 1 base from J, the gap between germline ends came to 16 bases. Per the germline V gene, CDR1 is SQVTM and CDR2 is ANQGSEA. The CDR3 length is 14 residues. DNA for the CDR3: TGCAGCGCCTCCCGGGTGTTACAGAACACTGAAGCTTTCTTT. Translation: CSASRVLQNTEAFF. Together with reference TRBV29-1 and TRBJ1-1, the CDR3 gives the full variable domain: SAVISQKPSRDICQRGTSLTIQCQVDSQVTMMFWYRQQPGQSLTLIATANQGSEATYESGFVIDKFPISRPNLTFSTLTVSNMSPEDSSIYLCSASRVLQNTEAFFGQGTRLTVV.

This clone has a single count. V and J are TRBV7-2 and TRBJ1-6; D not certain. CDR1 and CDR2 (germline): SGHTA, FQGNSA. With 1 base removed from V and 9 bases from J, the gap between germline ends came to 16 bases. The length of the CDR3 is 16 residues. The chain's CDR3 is CASSLGPSGVGSPLHF. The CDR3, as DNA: TGTGCCAGCAGCTTAGGTCCGTCCGGGGTGGGTTCACCCCTCCACTTT.

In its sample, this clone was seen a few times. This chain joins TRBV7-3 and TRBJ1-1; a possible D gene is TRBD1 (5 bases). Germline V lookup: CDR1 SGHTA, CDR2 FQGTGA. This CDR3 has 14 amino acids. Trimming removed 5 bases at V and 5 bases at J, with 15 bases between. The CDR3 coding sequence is TGTGCCAGCAGCCTCACACACGGGGGGACTGAAGCTTTCTTT. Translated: CASSLTHGGTEAFF.

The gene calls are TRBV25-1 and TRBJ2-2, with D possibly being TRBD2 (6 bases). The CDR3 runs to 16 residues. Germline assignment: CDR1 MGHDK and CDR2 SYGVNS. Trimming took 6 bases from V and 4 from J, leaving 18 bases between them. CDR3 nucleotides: TGTGCCAGCAGCCCAAGGGGAGGATCCGGCACCGGGGAGCTGTTTTTT. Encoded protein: CASSPRGGSGTGELFF.

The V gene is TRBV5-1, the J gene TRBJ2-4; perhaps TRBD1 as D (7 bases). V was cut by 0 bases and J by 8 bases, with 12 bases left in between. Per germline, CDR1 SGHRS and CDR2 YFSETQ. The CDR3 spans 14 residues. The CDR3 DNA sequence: TGCGCCAGCAGCTTGGGCCCCAGGGGGGACATTCAGTACTTC. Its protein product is CASSLGPRGDIQYF.

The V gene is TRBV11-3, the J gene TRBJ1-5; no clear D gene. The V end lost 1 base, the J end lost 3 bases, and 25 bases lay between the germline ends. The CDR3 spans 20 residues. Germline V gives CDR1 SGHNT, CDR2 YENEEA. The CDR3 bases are TGTGCCAGCAGCTTAGGACTCCGGCCCGTCGAGCCTCATATCAATCAGCCCCAGCATTTT. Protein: CASSLGLRPVEPHINQPQHF.

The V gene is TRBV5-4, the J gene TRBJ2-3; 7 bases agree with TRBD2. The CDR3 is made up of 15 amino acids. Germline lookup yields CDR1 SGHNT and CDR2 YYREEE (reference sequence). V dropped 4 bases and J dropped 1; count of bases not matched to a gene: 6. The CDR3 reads CASSPPRGGTDTQYF. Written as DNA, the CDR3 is TGTGCCAGCAGCCCCCCCCGGGGGGGCACAGATACGCAGTATTTT. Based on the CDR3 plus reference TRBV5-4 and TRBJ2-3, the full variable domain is ETGVTQSPTHLIKTRGQQVTLRCSSQSGHNTVSWYQQALGQGPQFIFQYYREEENGRGNFPPRFSGLQFPNYSSELNVNALELDDSALYLCASSPPRGGTDTQYFGPGTRLTVL.

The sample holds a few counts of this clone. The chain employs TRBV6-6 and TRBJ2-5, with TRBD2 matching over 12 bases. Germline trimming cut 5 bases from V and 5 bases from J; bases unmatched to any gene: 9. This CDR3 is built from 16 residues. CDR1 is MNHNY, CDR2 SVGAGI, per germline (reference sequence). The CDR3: CASSGRTSGEWETQYF. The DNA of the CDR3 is TGTGCCAGCAGTGGGCGGACTAGCGGGGAGTGGGAGACCCAGTACTTC.

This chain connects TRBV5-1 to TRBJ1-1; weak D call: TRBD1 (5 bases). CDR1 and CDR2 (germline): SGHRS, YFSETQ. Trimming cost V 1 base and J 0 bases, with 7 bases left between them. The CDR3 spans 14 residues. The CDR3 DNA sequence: TGCGCCAGCAGCTTGAGACAGATGAACACTGAAGCTTTCTTT. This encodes CASSLRQMNTEAFF. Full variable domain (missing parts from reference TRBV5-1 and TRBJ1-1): KAGVTQTPRYLIKTRGQQVTLSCSPISGHRSVSWYQQTPGQGLQFLFEYFSETQRNKGNFPGRFSGRQFSNSRSEMNVSTLELGDSALYLCASSLRQMNTEAFFGQGTRLTVV.

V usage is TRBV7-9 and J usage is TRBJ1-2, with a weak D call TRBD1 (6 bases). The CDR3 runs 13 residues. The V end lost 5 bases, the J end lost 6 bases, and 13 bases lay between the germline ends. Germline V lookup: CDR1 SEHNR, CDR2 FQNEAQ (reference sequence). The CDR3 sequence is CASSLTGWDGYTF. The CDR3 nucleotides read TGTGCCAGCAGCCTCACAGGGTGGGATGGCTACACCTTC.

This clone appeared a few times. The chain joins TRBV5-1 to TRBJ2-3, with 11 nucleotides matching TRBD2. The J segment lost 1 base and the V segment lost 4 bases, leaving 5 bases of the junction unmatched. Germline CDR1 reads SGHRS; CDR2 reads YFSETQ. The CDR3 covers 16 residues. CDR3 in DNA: TGCGCCAGCAGCCGGGATAGCGGGGGGGGCACAGATACGCAGTATTTT. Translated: CASSRDSGGGTDTQYF.

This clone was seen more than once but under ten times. The CDR3 sequence: CASSLSVGQGHEQYF. In DNA form, the CDR3 reads TGTGCCAGCAGTTTATCGGTTGGGCAGGGGCACGAGCAGTACTTC. The J gene is TRBJ2-7, the V gene TRBV27; weak D call: TRBD1 (6 bases). V was pared by 0 bases and J by 5 bases, with 14 bases between. The CDR3 extends over 15 amino acids. Germline V gene sequence: CDR1 MNHEY, CDR2 SMNVEV (reference sequence).

CDR3 region: CAPQEGTEAFF. For the CDR3, the DNA is TGTGCCCCTCAGGAGGGCACTGAAGCTTTCTTT. The chain has TRBV19 and TRBJ1-1, with D uncertain. The CDR3 has 11 residues. Germline CDR1 and CDR2: LNHDA and SQIVND (reference sequence). V lost 11 bases and J 4 bases, leaving 11 bases between the germline ends.

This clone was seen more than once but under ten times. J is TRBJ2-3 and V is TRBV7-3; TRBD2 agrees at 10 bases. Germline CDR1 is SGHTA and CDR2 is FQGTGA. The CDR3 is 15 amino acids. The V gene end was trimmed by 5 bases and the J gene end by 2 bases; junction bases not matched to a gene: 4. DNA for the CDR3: TGTGCCAGCAGCCCGAGCGGGGGGGCCACAGATACGCAGTATTTT. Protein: CASSPSGGATDTQYF.

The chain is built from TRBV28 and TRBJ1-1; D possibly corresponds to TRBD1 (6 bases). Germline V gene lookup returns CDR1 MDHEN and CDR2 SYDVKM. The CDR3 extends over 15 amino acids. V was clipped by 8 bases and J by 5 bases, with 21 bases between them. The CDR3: CASCPLGGRGTEAFF. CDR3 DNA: TGTGCCAGCTGCCCCTTGGGGGGGCGAGGGACTGAAGCTTTCTTT. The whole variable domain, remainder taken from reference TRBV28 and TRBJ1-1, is DVKVTQSSRYLVKRTGEKVFLECVQDMDHENMFWYRQDPGLGLRLIYFSYDVKMKEKGDIPEGYSVSREKKERFSLILESASTNQTSMYLCASCPLGGRGTEAFFGQGTRLTVV.

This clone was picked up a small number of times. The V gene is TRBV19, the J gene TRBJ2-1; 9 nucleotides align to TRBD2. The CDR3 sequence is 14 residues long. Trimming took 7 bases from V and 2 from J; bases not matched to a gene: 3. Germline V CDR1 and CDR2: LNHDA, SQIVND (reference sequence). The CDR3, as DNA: TGTGCCAGTACCGTAGCGGGGGCCTACAATGAGCAGTTCTTC. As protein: CASTVAGAYNEQFF. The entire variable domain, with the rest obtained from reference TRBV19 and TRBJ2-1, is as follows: DGGITQSPKYLFRKEGQNVTLSCEQNLNHDAMYWYRQDPGQGLRLIYYSQIVNDFQKGDIAEGYSVSREKKESFPLTVTSAQKNPTAFYLCASTVAGAYNEQFFGPGTRLTVL.

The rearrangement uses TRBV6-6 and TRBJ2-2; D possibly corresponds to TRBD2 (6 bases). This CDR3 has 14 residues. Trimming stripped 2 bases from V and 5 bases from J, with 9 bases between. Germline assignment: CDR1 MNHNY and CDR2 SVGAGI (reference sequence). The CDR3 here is CASSYDRGTGELFF. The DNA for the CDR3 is TGTGCCAGCAGTTACGATCGGGGGACCGGGGAGCTGTTTTTT.

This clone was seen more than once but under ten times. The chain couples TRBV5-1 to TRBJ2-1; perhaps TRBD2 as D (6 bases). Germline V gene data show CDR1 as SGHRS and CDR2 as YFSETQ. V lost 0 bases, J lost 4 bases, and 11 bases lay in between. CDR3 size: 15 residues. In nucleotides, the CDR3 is TGCGCCAGCAGCTTGGCGGCTAGCGCTTACAATGAGCAGTTCTTC. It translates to CASSLAASAYNEQFF.

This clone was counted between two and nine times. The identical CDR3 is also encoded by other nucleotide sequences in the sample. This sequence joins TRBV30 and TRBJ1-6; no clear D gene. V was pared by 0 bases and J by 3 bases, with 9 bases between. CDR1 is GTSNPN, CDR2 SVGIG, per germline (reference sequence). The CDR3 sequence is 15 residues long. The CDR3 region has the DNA TGTGCCTGGAGTGTACCACTGTACTATAATTCACCCCTCCACTTT. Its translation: CAWSVPLYYNSPLHF.

The CDR3 sequence is CASSYGQGRETQYF. The CDR3 nucleotides read TGTGCCAGCAGTTATGGACAAGGGCGGGAGACCCAGTACTTC. The chain has TRBV28 and TRBJ2-5, with D perhaps matching TRBD1 (5 bases). Germline V gene data show CDR1 as MDHEN and CDR2 as SYDVKM. The V end lost 4 bases, the J end lost 5 bases, and 14 bases lay between the germline ends. This CDR3 comprises 14 residues.

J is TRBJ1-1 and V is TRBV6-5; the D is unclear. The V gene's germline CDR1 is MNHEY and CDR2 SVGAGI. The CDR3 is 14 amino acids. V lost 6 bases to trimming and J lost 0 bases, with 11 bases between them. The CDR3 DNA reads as TGTGCCAGCAGCCCCCGGTCCATGAACACTGAAGCTTTCTTT. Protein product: CASSPRSMNTEAFF.